These 25 T cell receptor beta chains share one sample of origin, sequenced in a study of blood T cell repertoires in COVID-19. Some clones are missing from TCRdb's copy, which holds only in-frame ones; the method was immunoSEQ multiplex PCR. The sample records under 300,000 clones, roughly nine tenths being singletons. The sample taken for sequencing was PBMCs or T cells enriched from blood (not recorded which). These receptors came from a woman aged 30 to 39 with acute COVID-19.

This clone was counted between two and nine times. The chain recombines TRBV2 with TRBJ1-5, with D unresolved. CDR1 SNHLY and CDR2 FYNNEI come from the germline V gene. V was trimmed by 7 bases and J by 1 base, leaving 11 bases between them. The CDR3 contains 14 residues. CDR3 coding DNA: TGTGCCAGCACGGGAGTAAGCAGCAATCAGCCCCAGCATTTT. Its translation is CASTGVSSNQPQHF. The full variable domain, its missing parts supplied by reference TRBV2 and TRBJ1-5, is EPEVTQTPSHQVTQMGQEVILRCVPISNHLYFYWYRQILGQKVEFLVSFYNNEISEKSEIFDDQFSVERPDGSNFTLKIRSTKLEDSAMYFCASTGVSSNQPQHFGDGTRLSIL.

This rearrangement joins TRBV11-1 to TRBJ2-1, with 11 bases aligning to TRBD2. Germline CDR1 SGHAT, CDR2 FQDESV (reference sequence). V trimming: 3 bases; J trimming: 6 bases; junction bases outside the gene matches: 4. The CDR3 has 15 amino acids. The CDR3 sequence is CASSFLTSGVNEQFF. CDR3 bases: TGTGCCAGCAGCTTCCTGACTAGCGGGGTCAATGAGCAGTTCTTC.

There are many counts of this clone. The V and J genes are TRBV18 and TRBJ2-7; 7 positions match TRBD2. With V trimmed by 3 bases and J by 3 bases, 5 bases remained unmatched. The CDR3 contains 14 residues. Germline values: CDR1 KGHSH, CDR2 LQKENI. CDR3 nucleotide sequence: TGTGCCAGCTCACCCGGACTAGAACTCTACGAGCAGTACTTC. Translating it yields CASSPGLELYEQYF.

The CDR3 protein is CASSQDRFAGAVKETQYF. DNA for the CDR3: TGTGCCAGCAGCCAAGATAGGTTCGCGGGGGCGGTTAAAGAGACCCAGTACTTC. V gene TRBV3-1 (or the pseudogene TRBV3-2) combines with J gene TRBJ2-5, with D possibly matching TRBD2 (7 bases). CDR1 is LGHDT, CDR2 YNNKEL, per germline (reference sequence). The CDR3 is 18 amino acids. The germline V and J ends were trimmed by 0 bases and 3 bases, with 20 bases remaining between them.

The chain joins TRBV5-1 to TRBJ1-5, with D unclear. CDR1 and CDR2 (germline): SGHRS, YFSETQ. The CDR3 runs 15 residues. Trimming stripped 0 bases from V and 3 bases from J, with 10 bases between. The CDR3 reads CASSLGAGINQPQHF. In DNA, the CDR3 is TGCGCCAGCAGCTTGGGGGCGGGGATCAATCAGCCCCAGCATTTT.

V is TRBV7-3 and J is TRBJ2-1; 11 bases are shared with TRBD2. Germline-derived CDR1 and CDR2 are SGHTA and FQGTGA. This CDR3 is built from 16 residues. V shed 4 bases and J 0 bases; nucleotides not matched to a gene: 2. CDR3 nucleotide sequence: TGTGCCAGCAGCTATGGACTAGCGGGCTCCTACAATGAGCAGTTCTTC. It translates to CASSYGLAGSYNEQFF.

CDR3 sequence (DNA): TGTGCCAGCAGCTTGCCCCTCTCCTCAGGGGCCCCGTCCTACGAGCAGTACTTC. Translation gives CASSLPLSSGAPSYEQYF. The chain joins TRBV7-9 to TRBJ2-7; tentatively, D is TRBD1 (6 bases). V dropped 3 bases and J dropped 1 base, with 22 bases sitting between them. The CDR3 sequence is 18 residues long. Germline CDR1 reads SEHNR; CDR2 reads FQNEAQ (reference sequence).

The chain has TRBV28 and TRBJ2-1, with D hard to call. The germline CDR1 and CDR2 sequences are MDHEN and SYDVKM. Trimming pared 3 bases from V and 9 bases from J, leaving 6 bases between. There are 11 residues in the CDR3. As DNA, the CDR3 is TGTGCCAGCAGTTTGCTCGGTGAGCAGTTCTTC. Amino acids: CASSLLGEQFF.

The V call is TRBV2, the J call TRBJ2-7; possible D gene TRBD1, 6 bases. The length of the CDR3 is 14 residues. Germline CDR1 reads SNHLY; CDR2 reads FYNNEI. Trimming cost V 3 bases and J 5 bases, with 14 bases left between them. In nucleotides, the CDR3 is TGTGCCAGCAGTGATTCGGGCAGGGGTAACGAGCAGTACTTC. Its protein product is CASSDSGRGNEQYF.

The V gene is TRBV29-1, the J gene TRBJ1-2; 7 nucleotides match TRBD1. V shed 2 bases and J 4 bases; nucleotides not matched to a gene: 7. CDR3 size: 14 residues. Per germline, CDR1 SQVTM and CDR2 ANQGSEA. DNA for the CDR3: TGCAGCGTTGAATCCCGGACAGGCCCCTATGGCTACACCTTC. Its protein product is CSVESRTGPYGYTF.

The chain recombines TRBV28 with TRBJ2-7; 8 bases fit TRBD1. Trimming cost V 5 bases and J 2 bases; bases outside gene matches: 8. This CDR3 region has 15 residues. Germline CDR1 and CDR2: MDHEN and SYDVKM. CDR3 region: CASSLGQGLTYEQYF. For the CDR3, the DNA is TGTGCCAGCAGTCTAGGACAGGGCCTAACCTACGAGCAGTACTTC.

The chain uses TRBV19 and TRBJ1-5, with D unresolved. The V gene's germline CDR1 is LNHDA and CDR2 SQIVND (reference sequence). There are 13 residues in the CDR3. The V and J ends lost 1 base and 7 bases respectively, with 8 bases between them. CDR3 in DNA: TGTGCCAGTAGTATAGTCCAGAGGCAGCCCCAGCATTTT. It specifies CASSIVQRQPQHF.

J is TRBJ2-7 and V is TRBV5-6; 8 bases map to TRBD1. The V and J ends lost 7 bases and 1 base, in that order; junction bases with no gene match: 4. This CDR3 is 13 amino acids long. Germline CDR1 and CDR2: SGHDT and YYEEEE. The CDR3 is CASRDRMSYEQYF. CDR3 sequence (DNA): TGTGCCAGCCGGGACAGGATGTCCTACGAGCAGTACTTC.

The chain combines TRBV11-2 with TRBJ2-3, with 9 bases matching TRBD2. The germline CDR1 and CDR2 sequences are SGHAT and FQNNGV. Unmatched junction bases numbered 3, after V lost 6 bases and J lost 2 bases. The CDR3 contains 14 residues. CDR3: CASRLAGPTDTQYF. The CDR3 region has the DNA TGTGCCAGCAGACTAGCGGGTCCCACAGATACGCAGTATTTT.

This clone occurred a few times. The chain recombines TRBV5-6 with TRBJ1-4, with 7 nucleotides matching TRBD1. Losses at the gene ends were 4 bases for V and 6 bases for J; bases not matched to a gene: 6. The CDR3 totals 14 residues. Germline V gene data show CDR1 as SGHDT and CDR2 as YYEEEE. The CDR3 reads CASSRVGTDEKLFF. The CDR3 DNA follows: TGTGCCAGCAGCCGTGTAGGGACAGATGAAAAACTGTTTTTT.

V and J are TRBV2 and TRBJ1-1; the match to TRBD1 covers 7 bases. Trimming removed 8 bases from V and 4 bases from J; junction bases left unmatched: 16. The V gene's germline CDR1 is SNHLY and CDR2 FYNNEI. This CDR3 region has 16 residues. The CDR3 DNA reads TGTGCCAGCTTGGGGGGTTACAGGGGAGAGGCCACTGAAGCTTTCTTT. This sequence encodes CASLGGYRGEATEAFF.

Only one count was recorded for this clone. The chain couples TRBV15 to TRBJ2-1; D possibly corresponds to TRBD2 (6 bases). The ends were cut back, 1 base at V and 8 bases at J, with 15 bases in the middle. The CDR3 runs to 15 residues. Looked up from germline, CDR1 is LNHNV and CDR2 is YYDKDF (reference sequence). CDR3 protein: CATSRAREWWYEQFF. CDR3 in DNA: TGTGCCACCAGCAGAGCCCGGGAGTGGTGGTATGAGCAGTTCTTC.

The V gene is TRBV12-5, the J gene TRBJ2-2; 10 bases are shared with TRBD2. This CDR3 comprises 14 residues. V lost 4 bases and J lost 4; bases outside the gene matches: 0. The germline V gene has CDR1 LGHNT and CDR2 FRNRAP. CDR3 sequence: CASGSSGSTGELFF. CDR3 in DNA: TGTGCTAGTGGTTCTAGCGGGAGCACCGGGGAGCTGTTTTTT.

The chain uses TRBV15 and TRBJ2-7; TRBD2 aligns across 10 bases. Germline loops: CDR1 LNHNV, CDR2 YYDKDF (reference sequence). This CDR3 is built from 16 residues. Losses at the gene ends were 0 bases for V and 6 bases for J; bases not matched to a gene: 8. Written as DNA, the CDR3 is TGTGCCACCAGCAGAGATCTAAGGCTAGCGGGAGCCGAGCAGTACTTC. Protein product: CATSRDLRLAGAEQYF.

The chain carries TRBV18 and TRBJ1-2; D is uncertain. CDR1 is KGHSH, CDR2 LQKENI, per germline. V was shortened by 3 bases and J by 7 bases, with 15 bases between the two germline ends. The CDR3 runs 14 residues. CDR3 amino acids: CASSPAATVGGYTF. DNA for the CDR3: TGTGCCAGCTCACCCGCAGCGACGGTGGGTGGCTACACCTTC.

This chain uses TRBV3-1 (or the pseudogene TRBV3-2) with TRBJ2-7, with TRBD1 matching over 7 bases. The length of the CDR3 is 11 residues. Unmatched junction bases numbered 0, after V lost 7 bases and J lost 3 bases. Germline CDR1 LGHDT, CDR2 YNNKEL (reference sequence). The CDR3 protein is CASTGGYEQYF. In DNA form, the CDR3 reads TGTGCCAGCACAGGGGGCTACGAGCAGTACTTC.

V usage is TRBV5-4 and J usage is TRBJ2-7, with 13 bases lining up with TRBD2. V lost 3 bases and J lost 5; bases outside the gene matches: 2. The CDR3 extends over 14 amino acids. From germline, CDR1 is SGHNT and CDR2 YYREEE (reference sequence). The CDR3 DNA sequence: TGTGCCAGCAGCTCTGGGACTAGCGGGAACGAGCAGTACTTC. Translating gives CASSSGTSGNEQYF.

The J gene is TRBJ1-5, the V gene TRBV20-1; 10 nucleotides line up with TRBD1. Trimming removed 3 bases from V and 2 bases from J; junction bases left unmatched: 4. The CDR3 is 15 residues long. Germline V gives CDR1 DFQATT, CDR2 SNEGSKA (reference sequence). Written as DNA, the CDR3 is TGCAGTGCTAGTGGCGGACAGGGGGGCAATCAGCCCCAGCATTTT. This gives the protein CSASGGQGGNQPQHF.

J is TRBJ2-5 and V is TRBV5-4; D might be TRBD1 (5 bases). Deletions cut 5 bases from V and 3 bases from J, with 20 bases between. This CDR3 region has 16 residues. Germline CDR1 SGHNT, CDR2 YYREEE (reference sequence). CDR3 region: CASSSTRWAGKETQYF. In DNA, the CDR3 is TGTGCCAGCAGTTCAACCCGGTGGGCAGGGAAAGAGACCCAGTACTTC.

The rearrangement links TRBV28 to TRBJ2-3, with 12 bases lining up with TRBD2. CDR3 length: 16 amino acids. The germline V gene has CDR1 MDHEN and CDR2 SYDVKM. With 1 base clipped from V and 7 bases from J, the junction kept 6 bases outside the gene matches. The chain's CDR3 is CASSLFSSGRAYTQYF. In DNA, the CDR3 is TGTGCCAGCAGTTTATTCTCTAGCGGGAGGGCCTATACGCAGTATTTT.